This T cell receptor beta chain was sequenced in a study of metastatic and nonmetastatic thyroid tumors. Across the whole study: Where malignant and benign thyroid patients were concerned, repertoires were compared across blood and tumor or nodule tissue.

Each patient went into thyroid surgery without having received any treatment. General study findings and limits: Patients with malignant thyroid tumors reportedly had significantly higher TCR beta diversity than those with benign nodules, in blood and tumor.

This clone was observed many times. What it binds is not known. This CDR3 region has 15 residues. The V gene's germline CDR1 is SGHAT and CDR2 FQNNGV. The V and J ends lost 4 bases and 8 bases respectively, with 19 bases between them. In the original analysis: Variation in CDR3 across clinicopathological groups served as the basis for constructing a distant-metastasis classifier in papillary thyroid cancer. From the PCR reads, TCRdb re-called clones with MiXCR. Here the V and J calls rest on TCRdb's processing, not on the authors' analysis. The sample includes roughly 21,000 clones, under 30% of them seen just once.

V and J are TRBV11-2 and TRBJ2-3; TRBD2 might be the D (6 bases). This receptor was obtained from a male donor with papillary thyroid cancer or a benign thyroid nodule (not recorded which). Some clones in this sample may be carry-over from other donors' samples. Sequencing used tumor tissue. DNA for the CDR3: TGTGCCAGCAGCTCCTCTTCGGGAGTAGGTCGTACGCAGTATTTT. Protein sequence: CASSSSSGVGRTQYF.